This is a list of T cell receptor beta chains from one sample in a study of identifying expanded T cells in peripheral blood. Assay: immunoSEQ multiplex PCR; the TCRdb copy retains only in-frame clones and omits some. The table lists 50,000 to 65,000 clones, approximately 89% of them singletons. Sequencing was carried out using blood. Receptors originate from a person aged 18-70 years in good health. Each CDR3 is given with its conserved first and last residue. The order of the fields is J gene, clone size, V gene, D gene, CDR3 DNA, CDR3 protein. A D gene is named only where the DNA matches it firmly. Only some rows state a clone size, as once, few, many or a class for expanded clones.

j_gene: TRBJ1-2
abundance: many
v_gene: TRBV19
d_gene: -
CDR3nt: TGTGCCAGTAGTATAGTGGGGGAAGAGGGTGGCTACACCTTC
CDR3aa: CASSIVGEEGGYTF

j_gene: TRBJ2-7
abundance: -
v_gene: TRBV30
d_gene: -
CDR3nt: TGTGCCTGGGCGTCCATGGACGGCTACGAGCAGTACTTC
CDR3aa: CAWASMDGYEQYF

j_gene: TRBJ2-5
abundance: -
v_gene: TRBV19
d_gene: TRBD1
CDR3nt: TGTGCCAGTAGTACTGGACAGGGGGAGACCCAGTACTTC
CDR3aa: CASSTGQGETQYF

j_gene: TRBJ2-1
abundance: -
v_gene: TRBV29-1
d_gene: -
CDR3nt: TGCAGCGCTGCCCGAGACAATGAGCAGTTCTTC
CDR3aa: CSAARDNEQFF

j_gene: TRBJ2-7
abundance: -
v_gene: TRBV4-1
d_gene: -
CDR3nt: TGCGCCAGCAGCCGAGCACCCCGCGGGGACTACGAGCAGTACTTC
CDR3aa: CASSRAPRGDYEQYF

j_gene: TRBJ1-1
abundance: -
v_gene: TRBV11-2
d_gene: -
CDR3nt: TGTGCCAGCAGCCCACCCGCAGGGGAAGCTTTCTTT
CDR3aa: CASSPPAGEAFF

j_gene: TRBJ2-7
abundance: -
v_gene: TRBV5-1
d_gene: -
CDR3nt: TGCGCCAGCAGCTTGGGGTCGGCCTCCTACGAGCAGTACTTC
CDR3aa: CASSLGSASYEQYF

j_gene: TRBJ1-5
abundance: -
v_gene: TRBV19
d_gene: -
CDR3nt: TGTGCCAGCCTGGGCAGGGACGGCTATCAGCCCCAGCATTTT
CDR3aa: CASLGRDGYQPQHF

j_gene: TRBJ2-5
abundance: -
v_gene: TRBV7-2
d_gene: TRBD2
CDR3nt: TGTGCCAGCAAAGGAGCGGGGAGTGTTGAGACCCAGTACTTC
CDR3aa: CASKGAGSVETQYF

j_gene: TRBJ2-3
abundance: -
v_gene: TRBV2
d_gene: -
CDR3nt: TGTGCCAGCAGGACTGCTCCTAGCACAGATACGCAGTATTTT
CDR3aa: CASRTAPSTDTQYF

j_gene: TRBJ1-2
abundance: -
v_gene: TRBV18
d_gene: -
CDR3nt: TGTGCCAGCTCATCCCGAAGCTTTAACTATGGCTACACCTTC
CDR3aa: CASSSRSFNYGYTF

j_gene: TRBJ1-2
abundance: -
v_gene: TRBV29-1
d_gene: -
CDR3nt: TGCAGCGTTGAAGAACCCTATGGCTACACCTTC
CDR3aa: CSVEEPYGYTF

j_gene: TRBJ1-3
abundance: -
v_gene: TRBV9
d_gene: -
CDR3nt: TGTGCCAGCAGCGTAGAAAGATCTGGAAACACCATATATTTT
CDR3aa: CASSVERSGNTIYF

j_gene: TRBJ1-3
abundance: -
v_gene: TRBV19
d_gene: -
CDR3nt: TGTGCCAGTAGGTCTCAACAGCGAAGAAACACCATATATTTT
CDR3aa: CASRSQQRRNTIYF

j_gene: TRBJ2-1
abundance: -
v_gene: TRBV14
d_gene: -
CDR3nt: TGTGCCAGCAGCTTCGTGGGGGTTGGGGGGAATGAGCAGTTCTTC
CDR3aa: CASSFVGVGGNEQFF

j_gene: TRBJ2-3
abundance: -
v_gene: TRBV29-1
d_gene: TRBD1
CDR3nt: TGCAGCGGGGGACAGGGTGCCACAGATACGCAGTATTTT
CDR3aa: CSGGQGATDTQYF

j_gene: TRBJ1-3
abundance: -
v_gene: TRBV14
d_gene: -
CDR3nt: TGTGCCAGCAGCCAAGTCCTCCCAAGCTCTGGAAACACCATATATTTT
CDR3aa: CASSQVLPSSGNTIYF

j_gene: TRBJ2-5
abundance: -
v_gene: TRBV7-2
d_gene: TRBD1
CDR3nt: TGTGCCAGCAGCCTAGACAGGGCGGGGACCCAGTACTTC
CDR3aa: CASSLDRAGTQYF

j_gene: TRBJ2-1
abundance: -
v_gene: TRBV4-3
d_gene: -
CDR3nt: TGCGCCAGCAGCCAAGATCACGGGAGAGAGCAGTTCTTC
CDR3aa: CASSQDHGREQFF

j_gene: TRBJ2-3
abundance: -
v_gene: TRBV6-1
d_gene: -
CDR3nt: TGTGCCAGCAAAGGGTCCCACCCACACACAGATACGCAGTATTTT
CDR3aa: CASKGSHPHTDTQYF

j_gene: TRBJ1-4
abundance: -
v_gene: TRBV18
d_gene: -
CDR3nt: TGTGCCAGCTCACCAAGGACTATCAATGAAAAACTGTTTTTT
CDR3aa: CASSPRTINEKLFF

j_gene: TRBJ2-2
abundance: -
v_gene: TRBV6-6
d_gene: -
CDR3nt: TGTGCCAGCACCAACACCAGGCCACCCACCGGGGAGCTGTTTTTT
CDR3aa: CASTNTRPPTGELFF

j_gene: TRBJ1-1
abundance: once
v_gene: TRBV5-1
d_gene: -
CDR3nt: TGCGCCAGCAGCTCCTATGAGTTAGCCACTGAAGCTTTCTTT
CDR3aa: CASSSYELATEAFF

j_gene: TRBJ2-1
abundance: -
v_gene: TRBV29-1
d_gene: TRBD2
CDR3nt: TGCAGCGTTGTCCTCCTAGCGGTCGATGAGCAGTTCTTC
CDR3aa: CSVVLLAVDEQFF

j_gene: TRBJ2-1
abundance: -
v_gene: TRBV6-1
d_gene: TRBD2
CDR3nt: TGTGCCAGCAGTGAAGCTAGCGGGGGGCCCAATGAGCAGTTCTTC
CDR3aa: CASSEASGGPNEQFF

j_gene: TRBJ2-3
abundance: -
v_gene: TRBV28
d_gene: -
CDR3nt: TGTGCCAGCAGTTTATGGAGGGAGGCCAGGGATACGCAGTATTTT
CDR3aa: CASSLWREARDTQYF

j_gene: TRBJ1-2
abundance: -
v_gene: TRBV10-2
d_gene: -
CDR3nt: TGCGCCAGCAGTCTAGGAAGGGACTATGGCTACACCTTC
CDR3aa: CASSLGRDYGYTF

j_gene: TRBJ1-2
abundance: once
v_gene: TRBV6-1
d_gene: TRBD1
CDR3nt: TGTGCCAGCACCGAAAATACTGGGACAGGGGAGGGCTACACCTTC
CDR3aa: CASTENTGTGEGYTF

j_gene: TRBJ1-2
abundance: -
v_gene: TRBV30
d_gene: -
CDR3nt: TGTGCCTGGAGTTTTGGCGTAGGCTACACCTTC
CDR3aa: CAWSFGVGYTF

j_gene: TRBJ2-7
abundance: -
v_gene: TRBV10-1
d_gene: TRBD1
CDR3nt: TGCGCCAGCAGTGAGGCGGGTACAGGGGGCGAGCAGTACTTC
CDR3aa: CASSEAGTGGEQYF

j_gene: TRBJ2-7
abundance: -
v_gene: TRBV7-2
d_gene: TRBD2
CDR3nt: TGTGCCAGCAGCTTTATCAGCGGGAGGGCAGCTAGGGAGCAGTACTTC
CDR3aa: CASSFISGRAAREQYF

j_gene: TRBJ2-7
abundance: -
v_gene: TRBV5-5
d_gene: TRBD1
CDR3nt: TGTGCCAGCAGCTTGGGGGACAGAGACATCTACGAGCAGTACTTC
CDR3aa: CASSLGDRDIYEQYF

j_gene: TRBJ1-3
abundance: -
v_gene: TRBV18
d_gene: -
CDR3nt: TGTGCCAGCTCTCCAGACAGGAGCAGCGGAAACACCATATATTTT
CDR3aa: CASSPDRSSGNTIYF

j_gene: TRBJ1-2
abundance: -
v_gene: TRBV29-1
d_gene: -
CDR3nt: TGCAGCGTTGAAGATATGCAGGTAGACTATGGCTACACCTTC
CDR3aa: CSVEDMQVDYGYTF

j_gene: TRBJ1-1
abundance: few
v_gene: TRBV30
d_gene: -
CDR3nt: TGTGCCTGGAAATTCGACAGGCTGAACACTGAAGCTTTCTTT
CDR3aa: CAWKFDRLNTEAFF

j_gene: TRBJ2-1
abundance: -
v_gene: TRBV19
d_gene: TRBD2
CDR3nt: TGTGCCACCCGGGGGGGCAATGAGCAGTTCTTC
CDR3aa: CATRGGNEQFF

j_gene: TRBJ2-1
abundance: -
v_gene: TRBV14
d_gene: TRBD1
CDR3nt: TGTGCCAGCAGCCGACAGGGTTTCGATGAGCAGTTCTTC
CDR3aa: CASSRQGFDEQFF

j_gene: TRBJ2-2
abundance: -
v_gene: TRBV4-2
d_gene: -
CDR3nt: TGTGCCAGCAGCCAAGATCTGAAGCAGACGAACACCGGGGAGCTGTTTTTT
CDR3aa: CASSQDLKQTNTGELFF